This TCR beta chain was recovered during a study of T cells in Graves' hyperthyroidism and ophthalmopathy. The source material, RNA transcripts, was used to amplify TCR beta CDR3 regions. HTBI primers were employed in a first-round RT-PCR of the TCR CDR3. TCRdb reprocessed the multiplex PCR reads via MiXCR and lists one record per CDR3 protein. The table records 250,000 or so distinct CDR3 sequences, around 15% of them present only once. This CDR3 is built from 15 residues. The germline V gene encodes CDR1 SGHNT and CDR2 YENEEA. Trimming removed 4 bases from V and 7 bases from J, with 17 bases in between. Ten or more counts support this clonotype. Exclusion of patients followed from uncontrolled infection, other autoimmune disease, pregnancy or lactation. The blood specimen was taken at initial hyperthyroidism diagnosis, before any ophthalmopathy symptoms. Out of over 9 ml of fresh peripheral blood came the PBMCs.

The chain links TRBV11-3 to TRBJ2-1; tentatively, D is TRBD2 (5 bases). This clonotype originated in a woman between 45 and 65 years old with Graves' hyperthyroidism that later progressed to Graves' ophthalmopathy. The source material was blood. In DNA form, the CDR3 reads TGTGCCAGCAGCTCCCCTAAAGGGAGTCGGAATGAGCAGTTCTTC. Encoded protein: CASSSPKGSRNEQFF.